These T cell receptor beta chains were read from a single sample in a study of CD8+CD57+ T cells in acquired aplastic anemia. TCRdb re-called the reads through MiXCR, storing one row per CDR3 protein. The table shows hundreds of thousands of distinct CDR3 sequences, with about three fifths occurring only once. Material: sorted CD4+, CD8+, or CD8+CD57+ T cells (not recorded which) from PBMCs. The source of these receptors is a human donor with aplastic anemia. The conserved cysteine and the conserved F or W are not part of the CDR3 here. D genes are given only for firm matches.

CDR3aa	v_gene	d_gene	j_gene
SVRGGGGESYEQY	TRBV29-1	-	TRBJ2-7
ATSDLTGSEQY	TRBV24-1	-	TRBJ2-7
SSRLNEGNTIY	TRBV7-8	-	TRBJ1-3
ASSLGPFYEQY	TRBV2	-	TRBJ2-7
SARSGREDTEAF	TRBV20-1	-	TRBJ1-1
AISGTGAGELF	TRBV10-3	TRBD1	TRBJ2-2
SAIQDGELF	TRBV20-1	-	TRBJ2-2
ASSKDSRNQPQH	TRBV10-2	-	TRBJ1-5
ASSYTGEGGETQY	TRBV6-6	-	TRBJ2-5
ATRQKSSYEQY	TRBV19	-	TRBJ2-7
ASSLRGGGHKPTEAF	TRBV7-9	-	TRBJ1-1
ASSSNGLAGGSSYEQY	TRBV5-1	TRBD2	TRBJ2-7
SAREGGDGSPLH	TRBV20-1	-	TRBJ1-6
ATSDPRTAYGYT	TRBV24-1	-	TRBJ1-2
ASSVGTPNSGNTIY	TRBV9	-	TRBJ1-3
ASSETRTSTDTQY	TRBV10-1	-	TRBJ2-3
ASSPTGGMSTDTQY	TRBV12-3/TRBV12-4	TRBD1	TRBJ2-3
ASSGTGSEDF	TRBV5-1	TRBD1	TRBJ1-1
ASSSPGTGTYEQY	TRBV28	TRBD1	TRBJ2-7